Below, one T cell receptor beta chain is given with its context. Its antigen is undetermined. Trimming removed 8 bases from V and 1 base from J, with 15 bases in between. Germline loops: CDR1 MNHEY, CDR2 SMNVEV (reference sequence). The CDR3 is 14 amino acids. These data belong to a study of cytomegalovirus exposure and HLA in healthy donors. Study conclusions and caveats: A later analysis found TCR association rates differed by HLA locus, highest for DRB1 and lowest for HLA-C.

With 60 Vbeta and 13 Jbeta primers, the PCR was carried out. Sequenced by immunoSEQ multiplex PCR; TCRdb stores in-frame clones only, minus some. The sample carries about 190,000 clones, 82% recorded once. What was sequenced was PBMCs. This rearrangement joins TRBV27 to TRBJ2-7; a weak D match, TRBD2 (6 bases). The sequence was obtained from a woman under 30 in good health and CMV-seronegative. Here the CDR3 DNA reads TGTGCCAGCGGACCACCGGGAGTTTCCTACGAGCAGTACTTC. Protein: CASGPPGVSYEQYF.